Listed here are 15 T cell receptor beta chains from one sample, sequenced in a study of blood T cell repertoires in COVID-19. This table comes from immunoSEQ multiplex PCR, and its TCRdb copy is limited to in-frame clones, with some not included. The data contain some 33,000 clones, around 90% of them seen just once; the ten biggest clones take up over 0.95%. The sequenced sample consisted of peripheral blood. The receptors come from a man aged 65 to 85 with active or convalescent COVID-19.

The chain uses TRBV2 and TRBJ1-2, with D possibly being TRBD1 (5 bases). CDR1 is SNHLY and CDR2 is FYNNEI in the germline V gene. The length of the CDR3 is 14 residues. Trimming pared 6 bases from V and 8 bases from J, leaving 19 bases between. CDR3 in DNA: TGTGCCAGCAGGGTGGGACTGCCCCCGGGGGGCTACACCTTC. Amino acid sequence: CASRVGLPPGGYTF.

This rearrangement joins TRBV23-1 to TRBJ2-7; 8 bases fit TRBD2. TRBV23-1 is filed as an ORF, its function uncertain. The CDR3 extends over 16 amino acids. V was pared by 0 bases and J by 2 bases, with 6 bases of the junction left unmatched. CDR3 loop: CASSQSLGTSTYEQYF. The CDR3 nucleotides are TGCGCCAGCAGTCAATCCCTCGGGACTAGTACCTACGAGCAGTACTTC.

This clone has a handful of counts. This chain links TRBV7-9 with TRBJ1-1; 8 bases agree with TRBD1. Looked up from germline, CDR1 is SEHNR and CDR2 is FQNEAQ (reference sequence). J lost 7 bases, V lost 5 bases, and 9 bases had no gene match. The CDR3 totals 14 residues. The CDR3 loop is CASSLSQGAYEAFF. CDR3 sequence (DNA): TGTGCCAGCAGCCTCTCCCAGGGGGCTTATGAAGCTTTCTTT.

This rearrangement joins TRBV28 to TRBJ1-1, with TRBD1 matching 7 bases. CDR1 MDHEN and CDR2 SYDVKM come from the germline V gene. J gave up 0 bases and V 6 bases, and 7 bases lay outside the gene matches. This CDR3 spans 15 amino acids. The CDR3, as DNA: TGTGCCAGCAGCCCTCCGGGACAGATGAACACTGAAGCTTTCTTT. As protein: CASSPPGQMNTEAFF. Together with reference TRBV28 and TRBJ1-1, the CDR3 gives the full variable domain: DVKVTQSSRYLVKRTGEKVFLECVQDMDHENMFWYRQDPGLGLRLIYFSYDVKMKEKGDIPEGYSVSREKKERFSLILESASTNQTSMYLCASSPPGQMNTEAFFGQGTRLTVV.

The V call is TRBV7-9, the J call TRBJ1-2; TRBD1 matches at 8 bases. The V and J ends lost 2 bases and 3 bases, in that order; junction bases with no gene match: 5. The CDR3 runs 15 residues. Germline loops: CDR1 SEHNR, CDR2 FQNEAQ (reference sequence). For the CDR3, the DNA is TGTGCCAGCAGCTTACGGACAGGGATTGACTATGGCTACACCTTC. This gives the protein CASSLRTGIDYGYTF. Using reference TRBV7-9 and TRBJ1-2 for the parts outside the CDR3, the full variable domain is DTGVSQNPRHKITKRGQNVTFRCDPISEHNRLYWYRQTLGQGPEFLTYFQNEAQLEKSRLLSDRFSAERPKGSFSTLEIQRTEQGDSAMYLCASSLRTGIDYGYTFGSGTRLTVV.

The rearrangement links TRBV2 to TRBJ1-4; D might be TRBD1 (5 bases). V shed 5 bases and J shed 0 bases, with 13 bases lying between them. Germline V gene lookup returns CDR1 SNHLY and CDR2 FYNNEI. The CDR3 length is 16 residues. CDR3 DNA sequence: TGTGCCAGCAGTCAAAGGACACCTGCAACTAATGAAAAACTGTTTTTT. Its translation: CASSQRTPATNEKLFF.

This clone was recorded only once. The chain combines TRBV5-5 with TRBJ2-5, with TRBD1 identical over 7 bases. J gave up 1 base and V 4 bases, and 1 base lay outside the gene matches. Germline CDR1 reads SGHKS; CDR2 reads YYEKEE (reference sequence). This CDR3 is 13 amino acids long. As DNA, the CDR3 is TGTGCCAGCAGCAGGGACAGCCAAGAGACCCAGTACTTC. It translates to CASSRDSQETQYF.

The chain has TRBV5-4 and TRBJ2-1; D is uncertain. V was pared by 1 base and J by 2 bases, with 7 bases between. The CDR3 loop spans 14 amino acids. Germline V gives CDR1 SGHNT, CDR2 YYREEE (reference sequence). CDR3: CASSLSGTYNEQFF. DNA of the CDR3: TGTGCCAGCAGCTTGAGTGGCACCTACAATGAGCAGTTCTTC.

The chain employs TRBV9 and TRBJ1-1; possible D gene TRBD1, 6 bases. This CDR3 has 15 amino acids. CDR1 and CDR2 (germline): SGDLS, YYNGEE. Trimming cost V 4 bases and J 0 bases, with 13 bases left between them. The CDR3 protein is CASSRAGQLNTEAFF. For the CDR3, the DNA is TGTGCCAGCAGCCGAGCAGGACAGCTGAACACTGAAGCTTTCTTT.

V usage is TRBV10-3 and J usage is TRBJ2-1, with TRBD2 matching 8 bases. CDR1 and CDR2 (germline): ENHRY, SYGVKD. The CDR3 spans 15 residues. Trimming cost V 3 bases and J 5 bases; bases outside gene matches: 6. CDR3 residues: CAISESSGDNNEQFF. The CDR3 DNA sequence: TGTGCCATCAGTGAAAGTAGCGGGGATAACAATGAGCAGTTCTTC.

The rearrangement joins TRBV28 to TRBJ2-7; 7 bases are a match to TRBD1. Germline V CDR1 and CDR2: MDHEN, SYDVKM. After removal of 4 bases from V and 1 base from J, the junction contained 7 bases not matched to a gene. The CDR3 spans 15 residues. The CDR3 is CASSSTGHISYEQYF. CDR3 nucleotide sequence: TGTGCCAGCAGTTCGACAGGGCACATTTCCTACGAGCAGTACTTC.

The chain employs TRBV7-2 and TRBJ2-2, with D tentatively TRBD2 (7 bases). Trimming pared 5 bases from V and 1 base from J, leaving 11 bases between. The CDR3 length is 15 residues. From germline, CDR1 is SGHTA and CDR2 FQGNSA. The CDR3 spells CASSPGGLNTGELFF. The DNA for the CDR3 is TGTGCCAGCAGCCCCGGGGGGCTGAACACCGGGGAGCTGTTTTTT.

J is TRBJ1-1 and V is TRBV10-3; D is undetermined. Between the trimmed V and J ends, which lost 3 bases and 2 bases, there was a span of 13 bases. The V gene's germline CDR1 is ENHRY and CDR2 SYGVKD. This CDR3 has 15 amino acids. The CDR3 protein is CAISEMEQINTEAFF. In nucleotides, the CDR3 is TGTGCCATCAGTGAAATGGAGCAGATTAACACTGAAGCTTTCTTT.

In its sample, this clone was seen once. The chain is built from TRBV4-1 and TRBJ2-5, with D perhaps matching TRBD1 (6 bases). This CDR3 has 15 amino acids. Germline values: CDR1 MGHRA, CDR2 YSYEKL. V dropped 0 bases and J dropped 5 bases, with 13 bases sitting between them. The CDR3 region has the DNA TGCGCCAGCAGCCAAGAAGAGGGGGTGCGGGAGACCCAGTACTTC. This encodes CASSQEEGVRETQYF.

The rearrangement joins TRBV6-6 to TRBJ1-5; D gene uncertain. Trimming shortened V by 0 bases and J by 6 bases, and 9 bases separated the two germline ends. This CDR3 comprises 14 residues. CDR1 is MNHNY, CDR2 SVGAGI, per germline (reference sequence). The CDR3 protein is CASSYSTGFQPQHF. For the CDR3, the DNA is TGTGCCAGCAGTTACTCGACCGGGTTTCAGCCCCAGCATTTT.